One TCR beta chain is described in this entry. Germline V lookup: CDR1 KGHSH, CDR2 LQKENI. CDR3 size: 15 residues. J was trimmed by 0 bases and V by 4 bases; bases with no gene match: 1. This specimen belongs to a study of blood T cell repertoires in COVID-19. Profiled with immunoSEQ multiplex PCR; TCRdb holds only in-frame clones, not every one. The repertoire holds 210,000 or so clones, more than 75% seen once, with roughly 2% in the top ten. The chain employs TRBV18 and TRBJ2-3; TRBD2 aligns across 10 bases. Input material: peripheral blood. The sequence came from a man aged 40-50 years with active or convalescent COVID-19. The chain's CDR3 is CASSRTSGSTDTQYF. CDR3 nucleotide sequence: TGTGCCAGCTCACGGACTAGCGGTAGCACAGATACGCAGTATTTT.